Listed here are 9 T cell receptor beta chains from one sample, sequenced in a study of blood T cell repertoires in COVID-19. Sequenced by immunoSEQ multiplex PCR; TCRdb stores in-frame clones only, minus some. The repertoire holds more than 65,000 clones, with roughly 77% as singletons. The sequencing sample was made of peripheral blood. These receptors all come from a woman in her 70s with acute or convalescent COVID-19.

The rearrangement joins TRBV15 to TRBJ1-1, with a tentative D call TRBD1 (6 bases). Trimming took off 1 base at V and 5 bases at J, with 14 bases between the two ends. Germline V gene data show CDR1 as LNHNV and CDR2 as YYDKDF (reference sequence). The length of the CDR3 is 15 residues. The CDR3 DNA is TGTGCCACCAGCAGAGTAACAGGGAAGGTGACTGAAGCTTTCTTT. Translating gives CATSRVTGKVTEAFF.

This chain uses TRBV2 with TRBJ1-2; perhaps TRBD1 as D (6 bases). The CDR3 sequence is 16 residues long. CDR1 and CDR2 from the germline V gene are SNHLY and FYNNEI. The germline V and J ends were trimmed by 6 bases and 3 bases, with 20 bases remaining between them. The CDR3 is CASRNTGPLTYYGYTF. CDR3 coding DNA: TGTGCCAGCAGAAATACAGGGCCTCTTACATACTATGGCTACACCTTC.

The chain's CDR3 is CASSLRGGAGQPQHF. CDR3 nucleotides: TGTGCCAGCAGCTTAAGGGGGGGCGCGGGGCAGCCCCAGCATTTT. The chain recombines TRBV13 with TRBJ1-5; tentatively, D is TRBD1 (6 bases). CDR1 and CDR2 (germline): PRHDT, FYEKMQ (reference sequence). Trimming took 2 bases from V and 7 from J, leaving 15 bases between them. CDR3 length: 15 residues.

The J gene is TRBJ2-1, the V gene TRBV13; 8 nucleotides line up with TRBD1. This CDR3 is built from 15 residues. J gave up 3 bases and V 7 bases, and 8 bases lay outside the gene matches. Germline CDR1 and CDR2: PRHDT and FYEKMQ (reference sequence). This chain's CDR3 is CASTQTGDFYNEQFF. The CDR3 coding sequence is TGTGCCAGCACCCAGACAGGGGATTTCTACAATGAGCAGTTCTTC.

This chain joins TRBV7-8 and TRBJ1-3; D not resolved. The CDR3 totals 15 residues. The V gene lost 2 bases and the J gene lost 0 bases, with 8 bases spanning the gap. Germline V gives CDR1 SGHVS, CDR2 FQNEAQ. The CDR3: CASSLSGDSGNTIYF. The CDR3 DNA sequence: TGTGCCAGCAGCTTAAGCGGAGACTCTGGAAACACCATATATTTT.

The chain recombines TRBV11-2 with TRBJ2-1; D remains unclear. Trimming removed 1 base from V and 3 bases from J, with 13 bases in between. Germline CDR1 SGHAT, CDR2 FQNNGV. The CDR3 runs to 16 residues. Written as DNA, the CDR3 is TGTGCCAGCAGCTTAGGTGCGGTACCTAACTACAATGAGCAGTTCTTC. This gives the protein CASSLGAVPNYNEQFF.

This chain joins TRBV5-1 and TRBJ1-6, with 8 bases matching TRBD1. Looked up from germline, CDR1 is SGHRS and CDR2 is YFSETQ. This CDR3 contains 14 residues. With V trimmed by 7 bases and J by 10 bases, 10 bases remained unmatched. The CDR3 nucleotides are TGCGCCAGCTCGTCCGACAGGGGATCGTCACCCCTCCACTTT. Amino acids: CASSSDRGSSPLHF.

This clone was counted a single time. The rearrangement links TRBV5-1 to TRBJ2-7, with TRBD1 as a possible D gene (6 bases). CDR1 is SGHRS, CDR2 YFSETQ, per germline. The CDR3 length is 14 residues. V was shortened by 0 bases and J by 3 bases, with 10 bases between the two germline ends. Here the CDR3 DNA reads TGCGCCAGCAGCTTGGGAGGGACAAGCTACGAGCAGTACTTC. Its protein is CASSLGGTSYEQYF.

The chain is built from TRBV6-5 and TRBJ2-7; TRBD1 agrees at 7 bases. Losses at the gene ends were 6 bases for V and 5 bases for J; bases not matched to a gene: 10. CDR3 length equals 14 residues. CDR1 and CDR2 (germline): MNHEY, SVGAGI. CDR3 bases: TGTGCCAGCAGCCTATATGGACAGGCGGACGAGCAGTACTTC. Its protein product is CASSLYGQADEQYF.